Presented here are 26 T cell receptor beta chains from one specimen sequenced in a study of Ad26.COV2.S vaccination and SARS-CoV-2 variants. Documented treatment: around 19 received Ad26.COV2.S at low or high dose, single or two shots; a few received placebo; per-sample allocation not given. The samples date from day 63 after the first vaccine or placebo injection. Assay: immunoSEQ multiplex PCR; the TCRdb copy retains only in-frame clones and omits some. This table has roughly 300,000 clones, around 88% appearing once. The material sequenced was peripheral blood, taken in a trial of Ad26.COV2.S vaccine versus placebo. All receptors come from a person between 18 and 65 years old who received the Ad26.COV2.S COVID-19 vaccine or a placebo.

In the case of this clone: The same CDR3 arises from other DNA sequences in this sample as well. The chain uses TRBV18 and TRBJ1-2, with a possible D match to TRBD1 (5 bases). This CDR3 comprises 13 residues. In germline, CDR1 is KGHSH, CDR2 LQKENI. V shed 6 bases and J shed 3 bases, with 11 bases lying between them. CDR3 sequence reads: CASSPGQDYGYTF. CDR3 coding DNA: TGTGCCAGCTCGCCAGGACAAGACTATGGCTACACCTTC.

The chain is built from TRBV11-2 and TRBJ2-4; 9 bases align to TRBD1. CDR3 length: 15 residues. Looked up from germline, CDR1 is SGHAT and CDR2 is FQNNGV. Trimming at V came to 3 bases and at J to 7 bases, leaving 7 bases not matched to a gene. The CDR3 region is CASSLGAGTGNIQYF. The CDR3 coding sequence is TGTGCCAGCAGCTTGGGGGCGGGGACAGGGAACATTCAGTACTTC.

The chain employs TRBV9 and TRBJ2-5; 8 nucleotides line up with TRBD1. The CDR3 is 17 residues long. In germline, CDR1 is SGDLS, CDR2 YYNGEE. After removal of 1 base from V and 5 bases from J, the junction contained 13 bases not matched to a gene. Here the CDR3 reads CASSVYGGGQGDETQYF. The CDR3 coding sequence is TGTGCCAGCAGCGTATACGGAGGTGGACAGGGTGACGAGACCCAGTACTTC.

The rearrangement uses TRBV9 and TRBJ2-5; TRBD2 aligns across 9 bases. J lost 9 bases, V lost 4 bases, and 10 bases had no gene match. The CDR3 sequence is 14 residues long. Germline-derived CDR1 and CDR2 are SGDLS and YYNGEE. CDR3 loop: CASSPGTSSWAQYF. CDR3 DNA sequence: TGTGCCAGCAGCCCCGGGACTAGCTCTTGGGCCCAGTACTTC.

This chain connects TRBV7-9 to TRBJ2-5; 8 nucleotides line up with TRBD1. Per the germline V gene, CDR1 is SEHNR and CDR2 is FQNEAQ (reference sequence). The CDR3 loop spans 13 amino acids. V lost 5 bases to trimming and J lost 5 bases; unmatched junction nucleotides: 4. This CDR3 is CASSRQGRETQYF. The DNA of the CDR3 is TGTGCCAGCAGCCGACAGGGGAGGGAGACCCAGTACTTC.

V and J are TRBV5-5 and TRBJ2-5; D not certain. The germline CDR1 and CDR2 sequences are SGHKS and YYEKEE (reference sequence). There are 13 residues in the CDR3. V lost 2 bases and J lost 1, with 6 bases in between. The CDR3 sequence is CASSFRGQETQYF. The CDR3 nucleotides are TGTGCCAGCAGCTTTCGAGGCCAAGAGACCCAGTACTTC.

This clone was observed a single time. The J gene is TRBJ1-2, the V gene TRBV15; D unresolved. The CDR3 has 13 amino acids. Germline V gene lookup returns CDR1 LNHNV and CDR2 YYDKDF (reference sequence). V was cut by 4 bases and J by 0 bases, with 6 bases left in between. The chain's CDR3 is CATSTGANYGYTF. The CDR3 nucleotides are TGTGCCACCAGCACAGGAGCTAACTATGGCTACACCTTC.

CDR3 amino acids: CASSIGWRGGSYNEQFF. The CDR3 DNA follows: TGTGCCAGTAGTATAGGATGGCGGGGGGGCTCCTACAATGAGCAGTTCTTC. The chain combines TRBV19 with TRBJ2-1; 9 bases agree with TRBD2. Germline CDR1 reads LNHDA; CDR2 reads SQIVND (reference sequence). CDR3 length equals 17 residues. V was pared by 1 base and J by 0 bases, with 4 bases of the junction left unmatched.

The V and J genes are TRBV19 and TRBJ1-1; tentatively, D is TRBD1 (5 bases). Germline CDR1 is LNHDA and CDR2 is SQIVND (reference sequence). The CDR3 covers 18 residues. Trimming removed 0 bases from V and 0 bases from J, with 17 bases in between. The CDR3 DNA reads as TGTGCCAGTAGTATAGATCGCGCGAGAGGACACATGAACACTGAAGCTTTCTTT. Its translation is CASSIDRARGHMNTEAFF.

CDR3 coding DNA: TGTGCCAGTAGTCAACGGACAGGGGGCCGGACTGAAGCTTTCTTT. This gives the protein CASSQRTGGRTEAFF. The genes are TRBV19 and TRBJ1-1; TRBD1 matches at 11 bases. Germline assignment: CDR1 LNHDA and CDR2 SQIVND (reference sequence). V was clipped by 5 bases and J by 5 bases; unmatched bases: 7. There are 15 residues in the CDR3.

This clone was recorded a few times. This chain joins TRBV2 and TRBJ2-5, with 13 bases identical to TRBD2. J was trimmed by 5 bases and V by 5 bases; bases with no gene match: 8. The CDR3 extends over 16 amino acids. The germline V gene encodes CDR1 SNHLY and CDR2 FYNNEI. This CDR3 is CASSRRTSGGSETQYF. The CDR3 DNA follows: TGTGCCAGCAGTCGCCGGACTAGCGGGGGATCGGAGACCCAGTACTTC.

This sequence joins TRBV30 and TRBJ2-2; D tentatively fits TRBD1 or TRBD2 (7 bases each). Germline V gene sequence: CDR1 GTSNPN, CDR2 SVGIG (reference sequence). The CDR3 covers 14 residues. V shed 7 bases and J shed 1 base, with 13 bases lying between them. The DNA for the CDR3 is TGTGCCTCGACCAGGGGGGGGAACACCGGGGAGCTGTTTTTT. This translates into CASTRGGNTGELFF.

The chain combines TRBV12-3 or TRBV12-4 with TRBJ2-1; no clear D gene. This CDR3 comprises 13 residues. The germline V and J ends were trimmed by 5 bases and 1 base, with 6 bases remaining between them. The CDR3 region has the DNA TGTGCCAGCAGTCACGGGTCCTACAATGAGCAGTTCTTC. Protein product: CASSHGSYNEQFF.

The chain combines TRBV27 with TRBJ1-6, with D hard to call. The CDR3 extends over 11 amino acids. V was clipped by 6 bases and J by 11 bases, with 8 bases between them. The germline V gene encodes CDR1 MNHEY and CDR2 SMNVEV (reference sequence). The DNA for the CDR3 is TGTGCCAGCAGGCCCGTGGCACCCCTCCACTTT. Translated, it gives CASRPVAPLHF.

The chain couples TRBV3-1 (or the pseudogene TRBV3-2) to TRBJ1-6, with D tentatively TRBD1 (6 bases). Germline CDR1 reads LGHDT; CDR2 reads YNNKEL (reference sequence). This CDR3 region has 16 residues. V dropped 4 bases and J dropped 0 bases, with 10 bases sitting between them. The chain's CDR3 is CASSRDRSSYNSPLHF. The CDR3 region has the DNA TGTGCCAGCAGCCGAGACAGGAGCTCCTATAATTCACCCCTCCACTTT.

V gene TRBV5-5 combines with J gene TRBJ2-7; 9 bases are shared with TRBD1. J was trimmed by 1 base and V by 4 bases; bases with no gene match: 9. Germline CDR1 is SGHKS and CDR2 is YYEKEE (reference sequence). The CDR3 totals 16 residues. CDR3 bases: TGTGCCAGCAGCCGATCTTCCGGGACAGGGTCCTACGAGCAGTACTTC. Its translation: CASSRSSGTGSYEQYF. The full variable domain, rest sourced from reference TRBV5-5 and TRBJ2-7, is DAGVTQSPTHLIKTRGQQVTLRCSPISGHKSVSWYQQVLGQGPQFIFQYYEKEERGRGNFPDRFSARQFPNYSSELNVNALLLGDSALYLCASSRSSGTGSYEQYFGPGTRLTVT.

J is TRBJ1-2 and V is TRBV28, with D maybe TRBD1 (6 bases). CDR3 length: 13 residues. In germline, CDR1 is MDHEN, CDR2 SYDVKM. Trimming removed 6 bases at V and 4 bases at J, with 12 bases between. The DNA of the CDR3 is TGTGCCAGCAGAAGTGGGGGGCTCTATGGCTACACCTTC. Translating gives CASRSGGLYGYTF.

The chain is built from TRBV10-3 and TRBJ2-5; a possible D gene is TRBD1 (6 bases). The CDR3 loop spans 16 amino acids. V was shortened by 4 bases and J by 0 bases, with 15 bases between the two germline ends. Germline CDR1 reads ENHRY; CDR2 reads SYGVKD. The CDR3 coding sequence is TGTGCCATCAGTGGCAGGGGTAAAGGGTACCAAGAGACCCAGTACTTC. Its translation is CAISGRGKGYQETQYF.

In this sample, this clone turned up a few times. The chain couples TRBV5-3 to TRBJ2-3, with D tentatively TRBD2 (5 bases). TRBV5-3 is noted as an ORF with a role that remains uncertain. The ends were cut back, 0 bases at V and 2 bases at J, with 13 bases in the middle. This CDR3 spans 16 amino acids. CDR3 region: CARSLGEGRLTDTQYF. CDR3 coding DNA: TGTGCCAGAAGCTTGGGTGAGGGAAGACTCACAGATACGCAGTATTTT.

This sequence joins TRBV9 and TRBJ2-1, with TRBD2 as a possible D gene (6 bases). Trimming shortened V by 0 bases and J by 3 bases, and 10 bases separated the two germline ends. The CDR3 spans 15 residues. Germline assignment: CDR1 SGDLS and CDR2 YYNGEE. As DNA, the CDR3 is TGTGCCAGCAGCGTAGCGACGGGGGACTACAATGAGCAGTTCTTC. It translates to CASSVATGDYNEQFF.

As to this clone: Other DNA sequences within the sample encode an identical CDR3. V gene TRBV7-2 combines with J gene TRBJ2-1; D is perhaps TRBD1 (6 bases). This CDR3 comprises 14 residues. Germline lookup yields CDR1 SGHTA and CDR2 FQGNSA. Trimming removed 1 base from V and 7 bases from J, with 11 bases in between. The CDR3 bases are TGTGCCAGCAGCTTAGGGTACAGGGTAAATGAGCAGTTCTTC. Its protein product is CASSLGYRVNEQFF.

The genes are TRBV28 and TRBJ2-2; the match to TRBD1 covers 10 bases. In germline, CDR1 is MDHEN, CDR2 SYDVKM. There are 18 residues in the CDR3. The V gene end was trimmed by 5 bases and the J gene end by 2 bases; junction bases not matched to a gene: 11. CDR3 sequence: CASSEATGGSTNTGELFF. The CDR3, as DNA: TGTGCCAGCAGTGAGGCGACAGGGGGCTCGACAAACACCGGGGAGCTGTTTTTT.

The rearrangement links TRBV6-2 or TRBV6-3 to TRBJ2-5; D may be TRBD1 (6 bases). V was pared by 5 bases and J by 7 bases, with 14 bases between. The CDR3 runs to 13 residues. Germline lookup yields CDR1 MNHEY and CDR2 SVGEGT. The DNA of the CDR3 is TGTGCCAGCAGTCGTGGGAAAGGGGGGACCCAGTACTTC. Its protein product is CASSRGKGGTQYF.

The chain carries TRBV29-1 and TRBJ2-1, with D possibly TRBD1 on 7 matching bases. This CDR3 has 16 residues. V lost 1 base and J lost 8, with 21 bases in between. The germline gives CDR1 SQVTM, CDR2 ANQGSEA. In nucleotides, the CDR3 is TGCAGCGTTGAAGGAGTAGACAGGGAGGTAGAAGATGAGCAGTTCTTC. It translates to CSVEGVDREVEDEQFF.

The rearrangement links TRBV2 to TRBJ1-1; 8 nucleotides agree with TRBD1. The CDR3 contains 13 residues. The V gene's germline CDR1 is SNHLY and CDR2 FYNNEI. The trim removed 7 bases at V and 4 bases at J, leaving 5 bases unmatched. The CDR3 here is CASIDRGSTEAFF. CDR3 bases: TGTGCCAGCATCGACAGGGGAAGCACTGAAGCTTTCTTT.

This sequence joins TRBV29-1 and TRBJ2-2, with TRBD1 matching 9 bases. The trim removed 2 bases at V and 7 bases at J, leaving 11 bases unmatched. The length of the CDR3 is 16 residues. Germline CDR1 is SQVTM and CDR2 is ANQGSEA. In DNA form, the CDR3 reads TGCAGCGTTGAAATAACTACAGGGGGCGCGGTCGGGGAGCTGTTTTTT. Translating it yields CSVEITTGGAVGELFF.